What follows are 8 T cell receptor beta chains derived from one specimen sequenced in a study of cytomegalovirus exposure and HLA in healthy donors. Vbeta (60) and Jbeta (13) primers were used in the PCR. TCRdb's copy holds only in-frame clones and misses some; the assay was immunoSEQ multiplex PCR. The sample comprises roughly 130,000 clones, 70% to 90% of which are singletons, and about 0.51% rests with the top ten. Material for sequencing was PBMCs. Source of these receptors: a woman in her forties in good health and CMV-seronegative.

This clone appeared a single time. The chain is built from TRBV11-1 and TRBJ1-1; 8 positions match TRBD1. With 3 bases clipped from V and 3 bases from J, the junction kept 0 bases outside the gene matches. The CDR3 consists of 13 residues. Germline V lookup: CDR1 SGHAT, CDR2 FQDESV (reference sequence). Here the CDR3 DNA reads TGTGCCAGCAGCTTGGACAGGGACACTGAAGCTTTCTTT. Amino acids: CASSLDRDTEAFF.

The rearrangement links TRBV29-1 to TRBJ1-1; possibly TRBD1 for D (6 bases). Germline CDR1 is SQVTM and CDR2 is ANQGSEA. V gave up 7 bases and J gave up 5 bases, with 17 bases separating them. The CDR3 loop spans 13 amino acids. CDR3 in amino acids: CSAAQGTDTEAFF. In DNA, the CDR3 is TGCAGCGCCGCTCAGGGGACGGATACTGAAGCTTTCTTT.

V gene TRBV9 combines with J gene TRBJ2-2, with 7 bases aligning to TRBD1. With 2 bases clipped from V and 5 bases from J, the junction kept 0 bases outside the gene matches. Germline assignment: CDR1 SGDLS and CDR2 YYNGEE. The CDR3 runs to 13 residues. For the CDR3, the DNA is TGTGCCAGCAGCGTGACAGGGACCGGGGAGCTGTTTTTT. Its protein product is CASSVTGTGELFF. Drawing the rest from reference TRBV9 and TRBJ2-2, the complete variable domain is DSGVTQTPKHLITATGQRVTLRCSPRSGDLSVYWYQQSLDQGLQFLIQYYNGEERAKGNILERFSAQQFPDLHSELNLSSLELGDSALYFCASSVTGTGELFFGEGSRLTVL.

To note about this clone: An end of the junction does not agree with germline; a read error may underlie this. This chain links TRBV7-9 with TRBJ2-1; the D gene is possibly TRBD2 (6 bases). Germline V CDR1 and CDR2: SEHNR, FQNEAQ (reference sequence). The CDR3 has 16 residues. The CDR3 loop is CSSSLLHRLDYPEQFF. DNA for the CDR3: TGTTCCAGCAGCTTACTCCATCGACTAGATTATCCTGAGCAGTTCTTC.

The chain has TRBV7-6 and TRBJ2-3; 11 bases are a match to TRBD2. The CDR3 loop spans 19 amino acids. Per germline, CDR1 SGHVS and CDR2 FNYEAQ. V shed 4 bases and J 4 bases; nucleotides not matched to a gene: 16. CDR3 bases: TGTGCCAGCAGCTCCCCCCTTAGCGGGAGGGCCGATCGTTCAGATACGCAGTATTTT. Residues: CASSSPLSGRADRSDTQYF.

V gene TRBV18 combines with J gene TRBJ2-3; unclear D gene. The CDR3 runs 13 residues. Trimming removed 4 bases from V and 2 bases from J, with 7 bases in between. The germline V gene has CDR1 KGHSH and CDR2 LQKENI. CDR3 DNA sequence: TGTGCCAGCTCACACCCGGTCACAGATACGCAGTATTTT. Translation: CASSHPVTDTQYF.

The sample holds a few counts of this clone. The V call is TRBV15, the J call TRBJ2-4; 8 nucleotides line up with TRBD1. Germline CDR1 LNHNV, CDR2 YYDKDF (reference sequence). J was trimmed by 1 base and V by 3 bases; bases with no gene match: 2. The CDR3 length is 15 residues. The chain's CDR3 is CATSSNRGAKNIQYF. The DNA of the CDR3 is TGTGCCACCAGCAGTAACAGGGGGGCCAAAAACATTCAGTACTTC.

The CDR3 region is CASKSSSREDQPQHF. CDR3 in DNA: TGTGCCAGTAAAAGTTCCTCCAGGGAGGATCAGCCCCAGCATTTT. J is TRBJ1-5 and V is TRBV19, with D possibly being TRBD1 (5 bases). This CDR3 spans 15 amino acids. Trimming left V 7 bases short and J 5 bases short, with 18 bases between. The germline V gene has CDR1 LNHDA and CDR2 SQIVND (reference sequence).